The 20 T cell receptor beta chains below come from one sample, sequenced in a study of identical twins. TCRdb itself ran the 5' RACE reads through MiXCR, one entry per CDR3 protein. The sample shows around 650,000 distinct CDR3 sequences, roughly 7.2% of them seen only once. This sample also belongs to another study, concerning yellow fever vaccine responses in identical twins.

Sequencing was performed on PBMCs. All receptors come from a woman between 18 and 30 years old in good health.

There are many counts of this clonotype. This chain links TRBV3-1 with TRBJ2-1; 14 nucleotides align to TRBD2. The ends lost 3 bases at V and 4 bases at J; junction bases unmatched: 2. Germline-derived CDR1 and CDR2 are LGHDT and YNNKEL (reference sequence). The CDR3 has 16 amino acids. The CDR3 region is CASSQTSGGGYNEQFF. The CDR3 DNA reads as TGTGCCAGCAGCCAGACTAGCGGGGGGGGGTACAATGAGCAGTTCTTC.

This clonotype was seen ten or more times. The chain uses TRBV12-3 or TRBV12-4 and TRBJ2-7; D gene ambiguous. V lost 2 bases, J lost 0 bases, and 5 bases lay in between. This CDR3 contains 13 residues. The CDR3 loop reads CASSLIGSYEQYF. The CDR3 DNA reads TGTGCCAGCAGTTTAATCGGCTCCTACGAGCAGTACTTC.

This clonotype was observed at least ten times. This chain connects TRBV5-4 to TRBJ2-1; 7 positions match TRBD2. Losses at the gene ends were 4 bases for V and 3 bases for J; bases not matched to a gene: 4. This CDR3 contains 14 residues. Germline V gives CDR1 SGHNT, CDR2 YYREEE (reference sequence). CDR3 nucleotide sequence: TGTGCCAGCAGCCCAAGCGGGAACTACAATGAGCAGTTCTTC. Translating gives CASSPSGNYNEQFF.

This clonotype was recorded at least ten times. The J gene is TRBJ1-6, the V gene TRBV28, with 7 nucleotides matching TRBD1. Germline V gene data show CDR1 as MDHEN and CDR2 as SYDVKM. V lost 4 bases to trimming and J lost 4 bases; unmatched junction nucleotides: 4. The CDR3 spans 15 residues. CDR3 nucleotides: TGTGCCAGCAGTTCTCCAGGGGGATATAATTCACCCCTCCACTTT. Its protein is CASSSPGGYNSPLHF.

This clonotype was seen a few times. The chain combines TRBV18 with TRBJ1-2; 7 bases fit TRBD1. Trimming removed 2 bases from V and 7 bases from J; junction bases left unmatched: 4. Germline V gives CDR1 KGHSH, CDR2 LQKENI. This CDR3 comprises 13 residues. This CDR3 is CASSPGGTAGYTF. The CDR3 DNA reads TGTGCCAGCTCACCAGGGGGGACAGCTGGCTACACCTTC.

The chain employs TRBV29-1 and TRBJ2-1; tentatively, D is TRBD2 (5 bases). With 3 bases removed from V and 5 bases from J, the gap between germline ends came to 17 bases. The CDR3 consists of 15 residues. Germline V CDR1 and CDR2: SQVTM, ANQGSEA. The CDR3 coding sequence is TGCAGCGTTGAGGGAGATTTAGACACCAACAATGAGCAGTTCTTC. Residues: CSVEGDLDTNNEQFF.

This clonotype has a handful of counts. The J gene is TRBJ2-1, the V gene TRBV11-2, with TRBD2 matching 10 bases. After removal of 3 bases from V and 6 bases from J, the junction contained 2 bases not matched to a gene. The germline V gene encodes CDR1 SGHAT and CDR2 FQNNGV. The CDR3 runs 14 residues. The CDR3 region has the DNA TGTGCCAGCAGCTTTCGGACTAGCGGCAATGAGCAGTTCTTC. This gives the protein CASSFRTSGNEQFF.

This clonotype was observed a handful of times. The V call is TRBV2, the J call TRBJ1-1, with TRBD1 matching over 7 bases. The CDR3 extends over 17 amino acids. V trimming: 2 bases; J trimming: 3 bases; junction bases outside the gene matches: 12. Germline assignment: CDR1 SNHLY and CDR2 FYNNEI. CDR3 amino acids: CASSEQIQGSVDTEAFF. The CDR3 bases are TGTGCCAGCAGTGAACAAATACAGGGGTCGGTAGACACTGAAGCTTTCTTT. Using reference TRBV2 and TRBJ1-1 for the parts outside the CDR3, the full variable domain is EPEVTQTPSHQVTQMGQEVILRCVPISNHLYFYWYRQILGQKVEFLVSFYNNEISEKSEIFDDQFSVERPDGSNFTLKIRSTKLEDSAMYFCASSEQIQGSVDTEAFFGQGTRLTVV.

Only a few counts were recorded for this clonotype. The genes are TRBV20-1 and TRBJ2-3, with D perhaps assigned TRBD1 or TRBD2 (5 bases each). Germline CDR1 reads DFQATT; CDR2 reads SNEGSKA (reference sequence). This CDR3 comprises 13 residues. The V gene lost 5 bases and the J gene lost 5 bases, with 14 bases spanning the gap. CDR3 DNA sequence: TGCAGTGCTCCGGGGCCGGTCGGAGATACGCAGTATTTT. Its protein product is CSAPGPVGDTQYF.

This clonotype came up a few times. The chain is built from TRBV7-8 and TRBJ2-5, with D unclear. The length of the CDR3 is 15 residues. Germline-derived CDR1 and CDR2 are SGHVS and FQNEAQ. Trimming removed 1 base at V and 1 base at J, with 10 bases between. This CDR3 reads CASSLVRHAQETQYF. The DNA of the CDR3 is TGTGCCAGCAGCTTAGTTAGACACGCCCAAGAGACCCAGTACTTC.

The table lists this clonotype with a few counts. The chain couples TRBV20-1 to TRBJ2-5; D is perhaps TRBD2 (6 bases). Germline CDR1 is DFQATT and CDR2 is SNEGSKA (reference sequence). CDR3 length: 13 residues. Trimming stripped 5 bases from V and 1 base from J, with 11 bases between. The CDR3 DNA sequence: TGCAGTGCTGGGAGGCCACCCCAAGAGACCCAGTACTTC. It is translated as CSAGRPPQETQYF.

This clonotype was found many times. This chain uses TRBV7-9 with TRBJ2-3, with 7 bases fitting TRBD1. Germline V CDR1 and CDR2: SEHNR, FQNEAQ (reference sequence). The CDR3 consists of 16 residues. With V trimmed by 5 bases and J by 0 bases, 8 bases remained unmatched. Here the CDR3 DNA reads TGTGCCAGCAGCCCCCAGGGGGAACCTAGCACAGATACGCAGTATTTT. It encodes CASSPQGEPSTDTQYF.

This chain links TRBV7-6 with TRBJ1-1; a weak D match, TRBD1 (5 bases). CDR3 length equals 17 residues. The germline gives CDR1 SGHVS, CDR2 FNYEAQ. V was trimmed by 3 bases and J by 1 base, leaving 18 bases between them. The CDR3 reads CASSLPRGEMANTEAFF. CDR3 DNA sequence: TGTGCCAGCAGCTTGCCCCGAGGGGAAATGGCGAACACTGAAGCTTTCTTT. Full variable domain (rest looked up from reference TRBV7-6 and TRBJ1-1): GAGVSQSPRYKVTKRGQDVALRCDPISGHVSLYWYRQALGQGPEFLTYFNYEAQQDKSGLPNDRFSAERPEGSISTLTIQRTEQRDSAMYRCASSLPRGEMANTEAFFGQGTRLTVV.

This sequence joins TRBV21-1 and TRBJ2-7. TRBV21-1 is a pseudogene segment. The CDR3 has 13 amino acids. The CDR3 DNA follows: TGTGCCAGCGACTCACAGACCGCCTACGAGCAGTACTTC. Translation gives CASDSQTAYEQYF.

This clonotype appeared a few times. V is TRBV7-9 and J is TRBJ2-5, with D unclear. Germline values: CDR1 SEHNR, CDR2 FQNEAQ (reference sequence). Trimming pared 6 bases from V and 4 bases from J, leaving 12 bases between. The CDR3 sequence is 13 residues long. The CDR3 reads CASSLPNGETQYF. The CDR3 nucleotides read TGTGCCAGCAGTCTTCCCAACGGAGAGACCCAGTACTTC.

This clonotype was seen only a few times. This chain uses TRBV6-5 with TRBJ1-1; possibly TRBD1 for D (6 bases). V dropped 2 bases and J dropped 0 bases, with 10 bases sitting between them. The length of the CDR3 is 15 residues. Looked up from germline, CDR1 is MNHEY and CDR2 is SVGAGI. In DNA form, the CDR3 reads TGTGCCAGCAGTTACCGAGCAGGGGTGAACACTGAAGCTTTCTTT. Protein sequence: CASSYRAGVNTEAFF.

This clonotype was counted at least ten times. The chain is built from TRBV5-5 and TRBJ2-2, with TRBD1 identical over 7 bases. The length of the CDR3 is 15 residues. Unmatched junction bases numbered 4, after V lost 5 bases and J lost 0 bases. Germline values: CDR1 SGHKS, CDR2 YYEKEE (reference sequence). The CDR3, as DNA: TGTGCCAGCAGGAGGGACAGTACGAACACCGGGGAGCTGTTTTTT. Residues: CASRRDSTNTGELFF.

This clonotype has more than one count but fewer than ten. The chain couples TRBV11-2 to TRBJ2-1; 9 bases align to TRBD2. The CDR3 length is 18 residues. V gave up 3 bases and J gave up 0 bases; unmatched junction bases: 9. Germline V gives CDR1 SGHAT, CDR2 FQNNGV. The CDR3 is CASSLGLARSNSYNEQFF. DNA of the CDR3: TGTGCCAGCAGCTTGGGACTAGCAAGATCGAACTCCTACAATGAGCAGTTCTTC.

The CDR3 coding sequence is TGTGCCAGCAGCCCAGACCCCGGGAGTCCGCAGTTCTTC. Translated: CASSPDPGSPQFF. The chain recombines TRBV12-3 or TRBV12-4 with TRBJ2-1, with D possibly being TRBD2 (6 bases). Trimming removed 6 bases from V and 12 bases from J, with 18 bases in between. The CDR3 is 13 amino acids.

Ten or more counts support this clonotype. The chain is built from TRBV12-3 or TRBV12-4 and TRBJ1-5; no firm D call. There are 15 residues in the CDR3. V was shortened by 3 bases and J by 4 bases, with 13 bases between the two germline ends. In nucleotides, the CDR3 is TGTGCCAGCAGTTTGATGGGCCACAGTAATCAGCCCCAGCATTTT. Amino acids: CASSLMGHSNQPQHF.